This T cell receptor beta chain was obtained from a study of T-cell reconstitution after alpha-beta-depleted transplantation in children. General observations from the study: For some patients, TCRbeta diversity was high at day 60 because of recipient T cells and thymic progenitors that survived.

Molecular barcoding with unique molecular identifiers was used for the TCRbeta library. In TCRdb, the PCR reads were re-called with MiXCR into one record per CDR3 protein. The sample records fewer than 500,000 distinct CDR3 sequences, roughly 43% being singletons. V was pared by 5 bases and J by 0 bases, with 4 bases of the junction left unmatched. Looked up from germline, CDR1 is LNHNV and CDR2 is YYDKDF (reference sequence). The CDR3 has 15 amino acids. Note on this clonotype: What it binds is unknown.

The genes are TRBV15 and TRBJ1-3; 7 bases are a match to TRBD1. The source is a girl aged 2-9 years with aplastic anemia, due to receive a stem cell transplant. This material consisted of PBMCs, taken before TCRalphabeta/CD19-depleted stem cell transplant. CDR3 DNA: TGTGCCACCAGCGAGGACAGGTCCTCTGGAAACACCATATATTTT. Its translation: CATSEDRSSGNTIYF.